This TCR beta chain is drawn from a study of T-cell reconstitution after alpha-beta-depleted transplantation in children. Note on this clonotype: Compared with germline, one end of the junction differs, possibly owing to a read error.

Unique molecular identifiers were built into the TCRbeta library. In TCRdb, the PCR reads were re-called with MiXCR into one record per CDR3 protein. The sample contains some 100,000 distinct CDR3 sequences, less than 20% of which appear only once. The CDR3 loop spans 16 amino acids. The gene calls are TRBV12-3 or TRBV12-4 and TRBJ1-3; 8 positions match TRBD1. The TCR comes from a male patient between 2 and 10 years old who had a stem cell transplant for acute lymphoblastic leukemia, so the T cells may come from the graft donor. The sequences come from PBMCs, mostly from graft donor cells, collected 180 days after TCRalphabeta/CD19-depleted stem cell transplant. Here the CDR3 reads CASSPRQGNSGNTTYF. DNA for the CDR3: TGTGCCAGCAGTCCGAGACAGGGGAACTCTGGAAACACCACATATTTT.